Below, 16 T cell receptor beta chains from the same sample are listed, as sequenced in a study of cytomegalovirus exposure and HLA in healthy donors. The study ran its PCR with 60 Vbeta and 13 Jbeta primers. Assay: immunoSEQ multiplex PCR; the TCRdb copy retains only in-frame clones and omits some. The table lists 99,000 or so clones, about 9.4% of them singletons, with roughly 5% in the top ten. The specimen was PBMCs. These receptors were taken from a man in his forties or fifties in good health and CMV-seropositive.

The V and J genes are TRBV19 and TRBJ2-1; tentatively, D is TRBD2 (7 bases). Trimming removed 8 bases from V and 3 bases from J, with 23 bases in between. The CDR3 contains 17 residues. CDR1 is LNHDA and CDR2 is SQIVND in the germline V gene (reference sequence). CDR3 sequence: CASSRGVGLGGYNEQFF. For the CDR3, the DNA is TGTGCCAGTTCCCGTGGGGTTGGACTAGGGGGCTACAATGAGCAGTTCTTC.

This clone was seen a handful of times. This sequence joins TRBV7-8 and TRBJ2-1; D unclear. This CDR3 is built from 17 residues. V was pared by 6 bases and J by 0 bases, with 18 bases between. Per germline, CDR1 SGHVS and CDR2 FQNEAQ. CDR3 amino acids: CASSPGAGWLSYNEQFF. DNA of the CDR3: TGTGCCAGCAGTCCAGGCGCCGGATGGCTCTCCTACAATGAGCAGTTCTTC.

The chain employs TRBV10-3 and TRBJ2-2; D is ambiguous. V was cut by 8 bases and J by 3 bases, with 7 bases left in between. CDR3 size: 12 residues. Germline V gives CDR1 ENHRY, CDR2 SYGVKD. This CDR3 reads CAIARDTGELFF. CDR3 in DNA: TGTGCCATCGCCCGGGACACCGGGGAGCTGTTTTTT.

The chain has TRBV28 and TRBJ1-1; no clear D. The CDR3 sequence is 11 residues long. In germline, CDR1 is MDHEN, CDR2 SYDVKM. Trimming shortened V by 1 base and J by 9 bases, and 6 bases separated the two germline ends. The CDR3 here is CASSLSRKAFF. The CDR3 nucleotides are TGTGCCAGCAGTTTATCCAGAAAAGCTTTCTTT.

The J gene is TRBJ1-2, the V gene TRBV6-5; D may be TRBD1 (6 bases). The germline gives CDR1 MNHEY, CDR2 SVGAGI. V gave up 11 bases and J gave up 5 bases, with 12 bases separating them. This CDR3 contains 11 residues. CDR3 in DNA: TGTGCCGCCGGGGGGCCTTATGGCTACACCTTC. Its translation is CAAGGPYGYTF.

This clone occurred a few times. The chain has TRBV15 and TRBJ2-6; 7 bases match TRBD1. Germline V lookup: CDR1 LNHNV, CDR2 YYDKDF (reference sequence). V was clipped by 4 bases and J by 2 bases; unmatched bases: 2. The CDR3 is made up of 15 amino acids. CDR3: CATSKDRAGANVLTF. In DNA form, the CDR3 reads TGTGCCACCAGCAAAGACAGGGCTGGGGCCAACGTCCTGACTTTC.

In this sample, this clone turned up a few times. V gene TRBV13 combines with J gene TRBJ2-7; TRBD2 agrees at 8 bases. V was pared by 11 bases and J by 2 bases, with 17 bases of the junction left unmatched. This CDR3 is 16 amino acids long. The germline V gene has CDR1 PRHDT and CDR2 FYEKMQ (reference sequence). The CDR3 here is CASSTVEGAGAYEQYF. CDR3 nucleotides: TGTGCCTCTTCCACAGTGGAAGGAGCGGGGGCCTACGAGCAGTACTTC.

This clone occurred a few times. V and J are TRBV4-3 and TRBJ1-2; the D is unclear. Trimming shortened V by 0 bases and J by 4 bases, and 6 bases separated the two germline ends. In germline, CDR1 is LGHNA, CDR2 YSLEER. The length of the CDR3 is 13 residues. The CDR3 sequence is CASSQDLFYGYTF. CDR3 bases: TGCGCCAGCAGCCAAGATCTCTTCTATGGCTACACCTTC.

This clone has only a few counts. The chain carries TRBV5-1 and TRBJ2-3; D gene unclear. The CDR3 is made up of 13 amino acids. Germline V gene sequence: CDR1 SGHRS, CDR2 YFSETQ. Trimming cost V 0 bases and J 3 bases, with 5 bases left between them. The CDR3 region is CASSLAGTDTQYF. Here the CDR3 DNA reads TGCGCCAGCAGCTTGGCCGGGACAGATACGCAGTATTTT.

This clone was picked up a small number of times. In DNA form, the CDR3 reads TGTGCCAGCAGCTTTCCGGGGGGATATGAGCAGTTCTTC. Translation: CASSFPGGYEQFF. The V gene is TRBV7-6, the J gene TRBJ2-1, with TRBD2 matching over 7 bases. The CDR3 contains 13 residues. The trim removed 3 bases at V and 8 bases at J, leaving 4 bases unmatched. The germline V gene has CDR1 SGHVS and CDR2 FNYEAQ. The full variable domain, rest sourced from reference TRBV7-6 and TRBJ2-1, is GAGVSQSPRYKVTKRGQDVALRCDPISGHVSLYWYRQALGQGPEFLTYFNYEAQQDKSGLPNDRFSAERPEGSISTLTIQRTEQRDSAMYRCASSFPGGYEQFFGPGTRLTVL.

This clone was counted between two and nine times. The chain employs TRBV5-4 and TRBJ2-7; TRBD1 aligns across 9 bases. V trimming: 2 bases; J trimming: 0 bases; junction bases outside the gene matches: 3. The germline CDR1 and CDR2 sequences are SGHNT and YYREEE (reference sequence). The CDR3 totals 15 residues. Here the CDR3 DNA reads TGTGCCAGCAGCTTTGACAGGGGGGCCTCCTACGAGCAGTACTTC. This gives the protein CASSFDRGASYEQYF.

This rearrangement joins TRBV28 to TRBJ1-5; 8 bases are a match to TRBD1. Looked up from germline, CDR1 is MDHEN and CDR2 is SYDVKM. V shed 3 bases, J shed 4 bases, and the junction held 5 bases outside the gene matches. The CDR3 has 15 amino acids. The DNA of the CDR3 is TGTGCCAGCAGTTTTTGGACAGGGAGGAATCAGCCCCAGCATTTT. Encoded protein: CASSFWTGRNQPQHF.

V gene TRBV11-3 combines with J gene TRBJ2-6; 12 bases align to TRBD1. Germline CDR1 and CDR2: SGHNT and YENEEA. With V trimmed by 5 bases and J by 4 bases, 6 bases remained unmatched. The CDR3 runs to 17 residues. The CDR3 spells CASSPGQGAPGANVLTF. CDR3 nucleotide sequence: TGTGCCAGCAGCCCGGGACAGGGGGCGCCCGGGGCCAACGTCCTGACTTTC.

The gene calls are TRBV6-5 and TRBJ2-1, with 10 bases that match TRBD2. Germline V gives CDR1 MNHEY, CDR2 SVGAGI. After removal of 0 bases from V and 10 bases from J, the junction contained 6 bases not matched to a gene. The CDR3 is 15 residues long. DNA of the CDR3: TGTGCCAGCAGTTACTCGACTAGCGGGTCGCGGGAGCAGTTCTTC. Translated: CASSYSTSGSREQFF.

This clone was picked up a small number of times. The V gene is TRBV7-9, the J gene TRBJ1-2; D not certain. The CDR3 is 13 amino acids. V was clipped by 5 bases and J by 4 bases, with 11 bases between them. Germline-derived CDR1 and CDR2 are SEHNR and FQNEAQ (reference sequence). This chain's CDR3 is CASSPDPGYGYTF. Here the CDR3 DNA reads TGTGCCAGCAGCCCAGATCCGGGCTATGGCTACACCTTC.

This clone was seen only a few times. The chain employs TRBV6-5 and TRBJ2-1; D is unresolved. The length of the CDR3 is 13 residues. CDR1 and CDR2 (germline): MNHEY, SVGAGI. V was trimmed by 4 bases and J by 6 bases, leaving 10 bases between them. This CDR3 is CASSSWATNEQFF. In nucleotides, the CDR3 is TGTGCCAGCAGTTCATGGGCGACCAATGAGCAGTTCTTC.